Below, 4 T cell receptor beta chains from the same sample are listed, as sequenced in a study of blood T cell repertoires in COVID-19. Profiling relied on immunoSEQ multiplex PCR, and the TCRdb table lists in-frame clones only, not all of them. The repertoire has about 390,000 clones, around 87% of them found once; the top ten carry roughly 10%. Material: PBMCs or T cells enriched from blood (not recorded which). The receptors originated from a woman aged 45-59 years who had recovered from COVID-19.

The chain links TRBV19 to TRBJ2-7, with D maybe TRBD1 (6 bases). Germline V gene data show CDR1 as LNHDA and CDR2 as SQIVND (reference sequence). The length of the CDR3 is 12 residues. V was trimmed by 2 bases and J by 5 bases, leaving 7 bases between them. The CDR3 region has the DNA TGTGCCAGTAGTATACCAGGGGACGAGCAGTACTTC. It translates to CASSIPGDEQYF. The variable domain in full, completed from reference TRBV19 and TRBJ2-7, reads DGGITQSPKYLFRKEGQNVTLSCEQNLNHDAMYWYRQDPGQGLRLIYYSQIVNDFQKGDIAEGYSVSREKKESFPLTVTSAQKNPTAFYLCASSIPGDEQYFGPGTRLTVT.

The gene calls are TRBV3-1 (or the pseudogene TRBV3-2) and TRBJ2-1; D is possibly TRBD2 (6 bases). V was trimmed by 3 bases and J by 4 bases, leaving 10 bases between them. Germline V gene data show CDR1 as LGHDT and CDR2 as YNNKEL (reference sequence). The CDR3 sequence is 14 residues long. In DNA, the CDR3 is TGTGCCAGCAGCCAGGATAGCGGATACAATGAGCAGTTCTTC. It specifies CASSQDSGYNEQFF.

CDR3 bases: TGTGCCAGCAGGGGATCCGGGACAGGGTCCGAAAAACTGTTTTTT. Encoded protein: CASRGSGTGSEKLFF. V and J are TRBV6-5 and TRBJ1-4; 9 bases are shared with TRBD1. Trimming removed 6 bases from V and 8 bases from J; junction bases left unmatched: 10. The CDR3 has 15 amino acids. Germline lookup yields CDR1 MNHEY and CDR2 SVGAGI.

The gene calls are TRBV6-4 and TRBJ1-2, with unresolved D. Germline loops: CDR1 MRHNA, CDR2 SNTAGT. This CDR3 contains 12 residues. V gave up 3 bases and J gave up 7 bases, with 9 bases separating them. This chain's CDR3 is CASSDSAGGYTF. CDR3 nucleotides: TGTGCCAGCAGTGATTCGGCAGGTGGCTACACCTTC.